The next 12 T cell receptor beta chains were all read from a single sample in a study of neurological immune-mediated disorders. One entry per CDR3 protein, called by TCRdb with MiXCR from the 5' RACE reads. The sample lists around 66,000 distinct CDR3 sequences; roughly 5% were seen once. The sample consisted of PBMCs. The receptor set was obtained from a woman aged 30 to 39 with multiple sclerosis.

This clonotype was detected only a few times. The CDR3 loop reads CSEPRGSGYTF. CDR3 nucleotide sequence: TGCAGTGAGCCCAGGGGGTCGGGCTACACCTTC. The chain recombines TRBV20-1 with TRBJ1-2, with TRBD1 matching 7 bases. The J segment lost 8 bases and the V segment lost 7 bases, leaving 7 bases of the junction unmatched. Looked up from germline, CDR1 is DFQATT and CDR2 is SNEGSKA (reference sequence). CDR3 length: 11 amino acids.

This clonotype was seen ten or more times. The chain couples TRBV28 to TRBJ2-3; no definite D call. The CDR3 is 14 residues long. Between the trimmed V and J ends, which lost 4 bases and 4 bases, there was a span of 12 bases. Germline V gene data show CDR1 as MDHEN and CDR2 as SYDVKM. This CDR3 is CASSSVRVPDTQYF. DNA of the CDR3: TGTGCCAGCAGTTCGGTCCGGGTGCCAGATACGCAGTATTTT.

This clonotype was detected ten times or more. V is TRBV5-6 and J is TRBJ1-1, with unresolved D. Trimming pared 4 bases from V and 1 base from J, leaving 11 bases between. CDR1 is SGHDT and CDR2 is YYEEEE in the germline V gene. The CDR3 consists of 14 residues. The CDR3 nucleotides are TGTGCCAGCAGCCCCGGCTGGGGGAACACTGAAGCTTTCTTT. It translates to CASSPGWGNTEAFF.

Remarks on this clonotype: Given a much more abundant clone one base away, this may be a read error. CDR3 in amino acids: CASCLPDNQETQYF. CDR3 sequence (DNA): TGCGCCAGCTGCCTCCCCGACAACCAAGAGACCCAGTACTTC. This chain connects TRBV5-1 to TRBJ2-5; D gene unclear. This CDR3 is built from 14 residues. V shed 7 bases and J shed 0 bases, with 13 bases lying between them. In germline, CDR1 is SGHRS, CDR2 YFSETQ.

The table lists this clonotype with many counts. V is TRBV12-3 or TRBV12-4 and J is TRBJ1-2; TRBD1 matches at 9 bases. This CDR3 spans 16 amino acids. The V and J ends lost 4 bases and 8 bases, in that order; junction bases with no gene match: 14. The CDR3 spells CASSSLRGQGTSGYTF. CDR3 sequence (DNA): TGTGCCAGCAGTTCCCTCCGGGGACAGGGTACATCGGGCTACACCTTC.

At least ten counts were recorded for this clonotype. The J gene is TRBJ2-3, the V gene TRBV4-2; D unresolved. This CDR3 spans 13 amino acids. CDR1 LGHNA and CDR2 YNFKEQ come from the germline V gene. Trimming took 5 bases from V and 6 from J, leaving 12 bases between them. In DNA form, the CDR3 reads TGTGCCAGCAGCGCCCACCCAACGGATACGCAGTATTTT. It is translated as CASSAHPTDTQYF.

This clonotype occurred many times. V and J are TRBV28 and TRBJ2-1, with 9 bases fitting TRBD1. The CDR3 runs 17 residues. The V gene end was trimmed by 8 bases and the J gene end by 1 base; junction bases not matched to a gene: 12. From germline, CDR1 is MDHEN and CDR2 SYDVKM. The CDR3 protein is CASLRPGQGLSYNEQFF. In DNA form, the CDR3 reads TGTGCCAGCCTACGACCGGGACAGGGCTTATCCTACAATGAGCAGTTCTTC.

The sample holds many counts of this clonotype. The CDR3 region is CSARDIRQGKNIQYF. As DNA, the CDR3 is TGCAGTGCTAGAGATATTCGACAGGGCAAAAACATTCAGTACTTC. The chain has TRBV20-1 and TRBJ2-4, with 7 positions matching TRBD1. V shed 0 bases, J shed 3 bases, and the junction held 5 bases outside the gene matches. This CDR3 is 15 amino acids long. Germline V gene data show CDR1 as DFQATT and CDR2 as SNEGSKA (reference sequence).

This clonotype has only a few counts. The chain links TRBV3-1 to TRBJ2-7, with 15 positions matching TRBD2. In germline, CDR1 is LGHDT, CDR2 YNNKEL (reference sequence). The V gene end was trimmed by 4 bases and the J gene end by 4 bases; junction bases not matched to a gene: 2. The CDR3 is made up of 15 amino acids. The CDR3 region has the DNA TGTGCCAGCAGCCCAGGACTAGCGGGGGGGTACGAGCAGTACTTC. Residues: CASSPGLAGGYEQYF.

This clonotype was detected only a few times. The chain couples TRBV20-1 to TRBJ2-5, with D hard to call. CDR1 is DFQATT, CDR2 SNEGSKA, per germline (reference sequence). This CDR3 region has 14 residues. The germline V and J ends were trimmed by 0 bases and 0 bases, with 8 bases remaining between them. The CDR3 loop is CSARDARDQETQYF. The DNA of the CDR3 is TGCAGTGCTAGAGATGCAAGGGACCAAGAGACCCAGTACTTC.

This clonotype was observed at least ten times. The chain combines TRBV3-1 with TRBJ2-1; D not resolved. CDR1 and CDR2 from the germline V gene are LGHDT and YNNKEL (reference sequence). The CDR3 is 12 amino acids. V gave up 4 bases and J gave up 4 bases, with 5 bases separating them. CDR3: CASSPGYNEQFF. The DNA of the CDR3 is TGTGCCAGCAGCCCCGGATACAATGAGCAGTTCTTC.

This clonotype was seen more than once but under ten times. The chain has TRBV7-2 and TRBJ1-4, with D possibly matching TRBD1 (5 bases). Germline V gives CDR1 SGHTA, CDR2 FQGNSA. This CDR3 contains 15 residues. Trimming left V 1 base short and J 4 bases short, with 10 bases between. The CDR3, as DNA: TGTGCCAGCAGCTTAGGCGGGACTAGTAATGAAAAACTGTTTTTT. It is translated as CASSLGGTSNEKLFF.